This entry is about one TCR beta chain. There are many counts of this clonotype. Its antigen remains unidentified. No base qualities exist here, and no much larger clone lies one base off it. The sample belongs to a study of T cells after yellow fever vaccination (dated by TCRdb to the late 2010s). Describing the broader study: The SMART-Seq v4 Ultra Low Input RNA kit was used to prepare libraries from fractions with low cell numbers. To follow T-cell clones before and after primary and booster YFV17D yellow fever vaccination, bulk TCR alpha and beta repertoires were sequenced over time. Two healthy male donors, one aged 18 to 30 and one aged 30 to 40 years, were included in the cohort. Bulk PBMC replicates and cell subsets were isolated from blood drawn at multiple timepoints before and after both primary and secondary immunization.

Interpreted using the paper, the treatment or condition label stands for: live attenuated yellow fever vaccine strain. A standard Ficoll-Paque protocol was used to isolate PBMCs from peripheral blood. Dynabeads CD4 and CD8 positive selection kits were used to isolate CD4 and CD8 T-cell fractions. TriZol was used to extract RNA from bulk PBMCs, CD4 and CD8 fractions, and dextramer-positive and dextramer-negative fractions. The investigation overall reported the following: Because abundant contaminating clonotypes from the bulk population could be contained in FACS-sorted repertoires, computational filtering was required. Most clones expanded after primary vaccination were re-detected after the booster (just under 97% of CD4 and 88% of CD8), suggesting broad memory maintenance. Because the study included only a couple of donors, the extent to which the findings can be generalized is limited. The secondary T-cell response was found to be weaker but faster than the primary response, with a peak reached on day 5 rather than on day 15. A small fraction of clonotypes showed up in both the CD4 and CD8 compartments, probably as a result of convergent recombination.

V loses 4 bases at its end and J loses 8 bases; junction bases beyond the gene matches: 10. Including the terminal cysteine and phenylalanine, the CDR3 comprises 15 residues. The sequence is cut down to CDR3 DNA, 45 bases in frame from base 1. The germline V gene provides CDR1 SGDLS and CDR2 YYNGEE. The data were produced on an Illumina NovaSeq 6000. TCR cDNA was made using 5'RACE template switching, a step that added a universal primer site and unique molecular identifiers. Priming for cDNA synthesis came from both the TCR alpha and TCR beta constant segments. Library amplification used two PCR steps, and the second PCR step added sample barcodes and sequencing adapters. Sequencing of the libraries was done on either Illumina HiSeq 2500 (2x100 bp) or NovaSeq (2x150 bp). The original methods were these. Reads were demultiplexed and collapsed into UMI consensus sequences with MIGEC, and V(D)J alignment was performed with MiXCR. Using edgeR on replicate PBMC samples, clonotypes were called vaccine-responding if FDR was below 0.01 and the log2 fold change was above 5 up to day 15. Each bulk clonotype received a CD4 or CD8 identity based on whether the sequenced CD4 or CD8 repertoire contained that clonotype at higher abundance. The raw public data were reprocessed by TCRdb itself: fastp quality trimming at Q25, MiXCR clonotype calling, in-frame beta chains only. Each record represents a unique CDR3 protein, reported with the most common genes and DNA among its rows. What appears here as the V and J calls and clone size reflects TCRdb's work, not the paper's. This sample holds 150,000 to 200,000 distinct CDR3 sequences; approximately 10% were observed only once. Of the sample, 35% to 40% falls within the top ten clones.

The sequence links TRBV9 to TRBJ2-1; 9 junctional bases match TRBD1. The starting material was CD8+ T cells sorted from PBMCs, obtained 45 days after the yellow fever booster vaccination. This TCR was sampled from a man younger than 35 who received the YFV17D yellow fever vaccine. The DNA sequence is TGTGCCAGCAGCACCCGGGACAGGGTTAAGGATGAGCAGTTCTTC. It codes for CASSTRDRVKDEQFF.